The 8 T cell receptor beta chains given below trace back to one sample, sequenced in a study of PD-1 blockade in classical Hodgkin lymphoma. Repertoires were generated with immunoSEQ multiplex PCR, while TCRdb's copy carries only in-frame clones and drops some. Seen here are tens of thousands of clones, 85% to 95% observed once, and the top ten hold 8%. Every single patient, without exception, relapsed after autologous stem cell transplantation, and brentuximab vedotin exposure varied. Specimen: peripheral blood mononuclear cells (PBMCs), collected at baseline. The receptors derive from a human donor with classical Hodgkin lymphoma.

The rearrangement links TRBV14 to TRBJ2-1; 7 bases are a match to TRBD2. The germline V gene encodes CDR1 SGHDN and CDR2 FVKESK. CDR3 length equals 15 residues. The V gene end was trimmed by 5 bases and the J gene end by 2 bases; junction bases not matched to a gene: 6. The CDR3 spells CASSVLGLAYNEQFF. The CDR3 DNA is TGTGCCAGCAGCGTACTAGGACTAGCCTACAATGAGCAGTTCTTC.

This chain joins TRBV19 and TRBJ1-2; D uncertain. Germline assignment: CDR1 LNHDA and CDR2 SQIVND (reference sequence). Trimming removed 5 bases at V and 4 bases at J, with 11 bases between. The CDR3 length is 13 residues. The CDR3 coding sequence is TGTGCCAGTAGTTTAACAGAGACCTATGGCTACACCTTC. Amino acids: CASSLTETYGYTF. Variable domain in full (rest from reference TRBV19 and TRBJ1-2): DGGITQSPKYLFRKEGQNVTLSCEQNLNHDAMYWYRQDPGQGLRLIYYSQIVNDFQKGDIAEGYSVSREKKESFPLTVTSAQKNPTAFYLCASSLTETYGYTFGSGTRLTVV.

CDR3 protein: CASSPRGNSYNEQFF. The CDR3 DNA reads TGTGCCAGCAGCCCGCGGGGAAACTCCTACAATGAGCAGTTCTTC. V and J are TRBV7-9 and TRBJ2-1; D may be TRBD2 (6 bases). The CDR3 has 15 amino acids. V shed 5 bases and J shed 0 bases, with 11 bases lying between them. Germline-derived CDR1 and CDR2 are SEHNR and FQNEAQ (reference sequence).

V and J are TRBV7-2 and TRBJ1-2, with 11 bases aligning to TRBD1. CDR1 and CDR2 (germline): SGHTA, FQGNSA. With V trimmed by 0 bases and J by 5 bases, 11 bases remained unmatched. The CDR3 has 18 residues. CDR3 protein: CASSLARSGQGAQYGYTF. The CDR3 DNA sequence: TGTGCCAGCAGCTTAGCGCGCTCCGGACAGGGGGCGCAATATGGCTACACCTTC.

This chain uses TRBV21-1 with TRBJ2-5. TRBV21-1 corresponds to a pseudogene. The CDR3 has 14 amino acids. The chain's CDR3 is CASSKTDSQETQYF. For the CDR3, the DNA is TGTGCCAGCAGCAAAACGGATAGCCAAGAGACCCAGTACTTC.

This clone showed up just once. The rearrangement uses TRBV6-5 and TRBJ1-2; D unclear. V shed 6 bases and J shed 8 bases, with 13 bases lying between them. This CDR3 is built from 12 residues. Germline V CDR1 and CDR2: MNHEY, SVGAGI. As DNA, the CDR3 is TGTGCCAGCAGAATGACGGGCGGGGGCTACACCTTC. This codes for CASRMTGGGYTF.

The V and J genes are TRBV19 and TRBJ1-5, with 7 positions matching TRBD1. The CDR3 runs to 15 residues. CDR1 LNHDA and CDR2 SQIVND come from the germline V gene (reference sequence). V shed 5 bases and J 2 bases; nucleotides not matched to a gene: 6. CDR3 in DNA: TGTGCCAGTAGTCACAGGGGCGAGGGCAATCAGCCCCAGCATTTT. Translation: CASSHRGEGNQPQHF.

V is TRBV5-8 and J is TRBJ2-1, with TRBD2 as a possible D gene (6 bases). The CDR3 sequence is 15 residues long. Per germline, CDR1 SGHTS and CDR2 YDEGEE. V was clipped by 2 bases and J by 1 base, with 10 bases between them. This CDR3 is CASSFGGSSYNEQFF. Here the CDR3 DNA reads TGTGCCAGCAGCTTCGGAGGGTCTTCCTACAATGAGCAGTTCTTC. Supplemented by reference TRBV5-8 and TRBJ2-1, the full variable domain reads EAGVTQSPTHLIKTRGQQATLRCSPISGHTSVYWYQQALGLGLQFLLWYDEGEERNRGNFPPRFSGRQFPNYSSELNVNALELEDSALYLCASSFGGSSYNEQFFGPGTRLTVL.